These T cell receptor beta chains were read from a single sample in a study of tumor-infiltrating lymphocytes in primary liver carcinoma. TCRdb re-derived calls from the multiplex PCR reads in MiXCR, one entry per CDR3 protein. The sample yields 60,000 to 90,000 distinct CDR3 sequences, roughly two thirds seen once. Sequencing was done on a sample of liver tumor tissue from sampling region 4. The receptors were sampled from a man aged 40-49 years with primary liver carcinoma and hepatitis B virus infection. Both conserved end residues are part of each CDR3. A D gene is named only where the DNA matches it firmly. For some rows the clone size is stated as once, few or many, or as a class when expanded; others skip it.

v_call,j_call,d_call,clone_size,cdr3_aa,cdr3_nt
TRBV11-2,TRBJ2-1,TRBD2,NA,CASSPGLAGTSYNEQFF,TGTGCCAGCAGCCCGGGACTAGCGGGAACCTCCTACAATGAGCAGTTCTTC
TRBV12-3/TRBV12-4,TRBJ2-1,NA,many,CASRIAGPRGEQFF,TGTGCCAGCAGAATCGCGGGACCCAGAGGGGAGCAGTTCTTC
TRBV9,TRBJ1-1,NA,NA,CASSALTVETEAFF,TGTGCCAGCAGCGCTTTGACAGTGGAGACTGAAGCTTTCTTT
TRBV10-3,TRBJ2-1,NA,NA,CAITTGEVGKQFF,TGTGCCATCACGACCGGGGAAGTCGGTAAGCAGTTCTTC
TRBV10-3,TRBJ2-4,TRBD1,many,CAISEGQGSAKNIQYF,TGTGCCATCAGTGAAGGACAGGGGTCGGCCAAAAACATTCAGTACTTC
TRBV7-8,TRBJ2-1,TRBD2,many,CASSSLAGSNEQFF,TGTGCCAGCAGCTCTCTAGCGGGAAGCAATGAGCAGTTCTTC
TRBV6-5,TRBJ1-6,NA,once,CASSYSREYSPFQF,TGTGCCAGCAGTTACTCCCGGGAGTACTCACCCTTCCAGTTT
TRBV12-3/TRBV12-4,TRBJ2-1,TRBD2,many,CASSPLAGGGNEQFF,TGTGCCAGCAGCCCCTTAGCGGGAGGTGGAAATGAGCAGTTCTTC
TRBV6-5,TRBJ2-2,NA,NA,CTSSYLDSDTGELFF,TGTACCAGCAGTTATCTCGACTCCGACACCGGGGAGCTGTTTTTT
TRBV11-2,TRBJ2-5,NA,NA,CTSRTRDAAHQETQYF,TGTACCAGCAGAACCCGGGACGCGGCCCACCAAGAGACTCAGTACTTC
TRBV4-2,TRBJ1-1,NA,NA,CANSPGVGDTEAFF,TGCGCCAACAGCCCGGGCGTGGGGGACACTGAAGCTTTCTTT
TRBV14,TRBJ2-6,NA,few,CASSQLAPEANVLTF,TGTGCCAGCAGCCAACTAGCGCCCGAGGCCAACGTCCTGACTTTC
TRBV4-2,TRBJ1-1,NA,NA,CASNQLKEGTGAFF,TGTGCCAGCAACCAACTGAAAGAGGGCACTGGAGCTTTCTTT
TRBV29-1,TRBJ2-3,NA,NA,CSIDGQTRSTDTQYF,TGCAGCATTGATGGCCAGACCCGTAGCACTGATACGCAGTATTTT
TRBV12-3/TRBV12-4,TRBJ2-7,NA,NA,CVSSLHGEGNGQYF,TGTGTCAGCAGTTTACATGGAGAGGGCAACGGGCAGTACTTC
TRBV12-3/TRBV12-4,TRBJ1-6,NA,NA,CASSSTTGGNSLLHF,TGTGCCAGCAGTTCCACGACAGGAGGTAATTCACTCCTCCACTTT
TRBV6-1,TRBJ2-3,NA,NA,CASSQLVGLTTYTQYF,TGTGCCAGCAGTCAATTAGTGGGTTTAACTACATATACGCAGTATTTT
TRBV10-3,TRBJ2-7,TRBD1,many,CAISEGQGSYEQYF,TGTGCCATCAGTGAGGGACAGGGGTCCTACGAGCAGTACTTC
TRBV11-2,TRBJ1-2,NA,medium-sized,CASSLVVNNYGYTF,TGTGCCAGCAGCTTAGTAGTCAATAACTATGGCTACACCTTC
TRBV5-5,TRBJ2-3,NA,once,CASSPSGVSTDSQYF,TGTGCCAGCAGCCCTTCCGGGGTGAGCACAGATTCGCAGTACTTT
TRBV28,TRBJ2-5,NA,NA,CASSLYPEGPTQKTQYF,TGTGCCAGCAGTTTATACCCAGAGGGACCGACCCAAAAGACACAGTACTTC
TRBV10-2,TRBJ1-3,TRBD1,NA,CATRTGLRPGDTIYF,TGCGCCACCCGGACAGGGTTAAGGCCTGGAGACACCATATATTTT
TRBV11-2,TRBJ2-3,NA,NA,CASSFVDNTDAQYF,TGTGCCAGCAGCTTCGTAGATAACACAGATGCGCAATACTTT
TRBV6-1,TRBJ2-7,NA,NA,CATQHGGSYEQYF,TGTGCCACCCAGCACGGGGGCTCCTACGAGCAGTATTTC
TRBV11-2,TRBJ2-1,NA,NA,CTSSSGPAVNEQFF,TGTACAAGCAGCTCGGGACCAGCGGTCAATGAGCAGTTCTTC
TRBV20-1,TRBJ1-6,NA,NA,CSAGRDIYSPLHF,TGCAGTGCTGGTCGGGACATTTATTCACCCCTCCACTTT
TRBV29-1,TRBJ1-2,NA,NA,CSVLTDGYTF,TGCAGCGTTCTGACAGACGGTTACACCTTC
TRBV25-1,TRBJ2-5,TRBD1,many,CASSEGQATQETQYF,TGTGCCAGCAGTGAAGGACAGGCCACCCAAGAGACCCAGTACTTC
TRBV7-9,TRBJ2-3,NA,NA,CACNLNRVPDTQYF,TGTGCCTGCAACTTGAACAGGGTGCCAGATACGCAGTATTTT
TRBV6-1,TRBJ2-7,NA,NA,CASSETGWKDVQYF,TGTGCCAGCAGTGAGACGGGTTGGAAGGACGTGCAGTACTTC
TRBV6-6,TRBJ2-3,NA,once,CASSYDREDQSQYF,TGTGCCAGCAGTTACGACAGGGAGGATCAGTCCCAGTATTTT
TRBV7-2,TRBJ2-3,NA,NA,CASAKDYLSTDTQYF,TGTGCCAGCGCTAAGGACTATCTTAGCACAGATACGCAGTATTTT
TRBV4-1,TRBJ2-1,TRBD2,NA,CASSQSGTSSGNEQFF,TGTGCCAGCAGCCAATCCGGGACTAGCAGTGGCAATGAGCAGTTCTTC
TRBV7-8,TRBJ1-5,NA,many,CASSLRPPGSNQPQHF,TGTGCCAGCAGCTTACGCCCTCCTGGCAGCAATCAGCCCCAGCATTTT
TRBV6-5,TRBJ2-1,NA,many,CASSYRDTHNEQFF,TGTGCCAGCAGTTACCGTGACACCCACAATGAGCAGTTCTTC
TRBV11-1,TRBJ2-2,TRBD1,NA,CASSIEGQGKTGGLFF,TGTGCCAGTAGCATAGAAGGACAGGGGAAAACCGGGGGGCTGTTTTTT
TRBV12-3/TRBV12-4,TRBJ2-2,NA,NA,CASGLRDTLTGELFF,TGTGCCAGCGGTTTAAGGGACACTCTCACCGGGGAGCTGTTTTTT
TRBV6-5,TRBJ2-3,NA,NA,CTSSKQSDTDTQYF,TGTACCAGCAGCAAACAGTCTGACACAGATACGCAGTATTTT